This T cell receptor beta chain was captured in a study of blood T cell repertoires in COVID-19. Authors' data handling: Reference gene primers were amplified, and this amplification served to estimate nucleated cell counts. The data were produced by immunoSEQ multiplex PCR, yet TCRdb's version contains in-frame clones alone and is incomplete. V, J and clone size derive from that table, while D and trimming were established from the DNA sequence. Of 200,000 or so clones listed, 84% are singletons. This clone was seen more than once but under ten times. Different DNA sequences within this sample yield the same CDR3. The sequence derives from a woman aged 55-70 years with acute or convalescent COVID-19. Sequencing was done on a sample of peripheral blood.

The CDR3 nucleotides are TGTGCCAGCAGTTTTGCGGGGAACACTGAAGCTTTCTTT. Translated, it gives CASSFAGNTEAFF. The V gene is TRBV12-3 or TRBV12-4, the J gene TRBJ1-1; the D is unclear. The V and J ends lost 3 bases and 1 base respectively, with 6 bases between them. The CDR3 spans 13 residues.